The T cell receptor (beta chain) under discussion was sequenced for a study of shared clonotypes between healthy human individuals. On the study more broadly: Each donor had three CD4 naive, three CD4 memory, two CD8 naive and one CD8 memory plate.

In the case of this clone: Its specificity is unknown.

This CDR3 spans 14 amino acids. Germline V gives CDR1 LNHNV, CDR2 YYDKDF (reference sequence). V lost 5 bases and J 6 bases, leaving 14 bases between the germline ends. Adult donors, all healthy and HIV-negative, had no recent acute infections or vaccinations. CD45RA-negative memory and CD45RA+ naive subsets were split from the CD4+ cells. The table came from immunoSEQ multiplex PCR; TCRdb's copy has only in-frame clones and leaves some out. Here the sample spans some 2 million clones, around 95% being singletons. Study-wide findings and caveats: Sampling covered nothing but blood. Tissue TCR repertoires likely differ from those found in blood.

The rearrangement uses TRBV15 and TRBJ2-1; no definite D call. This TCR was sampled from a man between 18 and 29 years old in good health. Sequencing used naive CD4+ T cells sorted from blood. Subset specified: CD45RA+ positively selected. Written as DNA, the CDR3 is TGTGCCACCAGCTCCCGAAGGGCTAGCAATGAGCAGTTCTTC. This codes for CATSSRRASNEQFF.